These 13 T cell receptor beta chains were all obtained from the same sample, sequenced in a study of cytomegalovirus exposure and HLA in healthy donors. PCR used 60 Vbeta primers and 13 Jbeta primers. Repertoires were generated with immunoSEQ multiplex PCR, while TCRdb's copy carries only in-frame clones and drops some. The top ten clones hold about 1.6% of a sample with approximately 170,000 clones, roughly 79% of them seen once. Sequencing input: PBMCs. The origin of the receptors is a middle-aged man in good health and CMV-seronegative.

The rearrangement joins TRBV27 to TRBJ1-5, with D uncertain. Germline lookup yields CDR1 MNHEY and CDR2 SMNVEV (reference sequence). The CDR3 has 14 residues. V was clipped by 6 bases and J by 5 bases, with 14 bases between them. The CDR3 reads CASSAGEFDQPQHF. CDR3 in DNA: TGTGCCAGCAGCGCCGGGGAATTTGATCAGCCCCAGCATTTT.

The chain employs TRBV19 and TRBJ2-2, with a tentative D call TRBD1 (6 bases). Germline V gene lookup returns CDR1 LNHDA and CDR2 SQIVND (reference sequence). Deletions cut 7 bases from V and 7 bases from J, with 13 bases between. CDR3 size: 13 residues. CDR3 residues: CASNHREGGELFF. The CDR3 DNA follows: TGTGCCAGTAACCACAGGGAAGGCGGGGAGCTGTTTTTT.

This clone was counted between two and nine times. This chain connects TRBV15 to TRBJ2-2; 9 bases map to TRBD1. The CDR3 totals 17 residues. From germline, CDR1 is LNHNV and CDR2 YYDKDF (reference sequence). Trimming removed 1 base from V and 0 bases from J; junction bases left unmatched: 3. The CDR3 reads CATSRGGTGTNTGELFF. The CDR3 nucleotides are TGTGCCACCAGCAGAGGAGGGACAGGGACGAACACCGGGGAGCTGTTTTTT.

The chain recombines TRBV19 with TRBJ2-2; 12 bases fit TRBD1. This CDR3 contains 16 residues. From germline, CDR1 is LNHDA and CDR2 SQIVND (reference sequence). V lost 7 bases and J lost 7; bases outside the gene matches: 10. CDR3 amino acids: CASTTLGQGAIGELFF. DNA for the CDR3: TGTGCCAGTACCACCCTGGGACAGGGGGCGATCGGGGAGCTGTTTTTT. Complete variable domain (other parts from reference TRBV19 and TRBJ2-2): DGGITQSPKYLFRKEGQNVTLSCEQNLNHDAMYWYRQDPGQGLRLIYYSQIVNDFQKGDIAEGYSVSREKKESFPLTVTSAQKNPTAFYLCASTTLGQGAIGELFFGEGSRLTVL.

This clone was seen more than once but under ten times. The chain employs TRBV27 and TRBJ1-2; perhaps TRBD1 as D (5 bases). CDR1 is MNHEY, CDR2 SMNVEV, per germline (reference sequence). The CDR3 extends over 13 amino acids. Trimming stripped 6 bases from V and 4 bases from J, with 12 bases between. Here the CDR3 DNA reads TGTGCCAGCAGGTCCGGGGGAGGCTATGGCTACACCTTC. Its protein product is CASRSGGGYGYTF.

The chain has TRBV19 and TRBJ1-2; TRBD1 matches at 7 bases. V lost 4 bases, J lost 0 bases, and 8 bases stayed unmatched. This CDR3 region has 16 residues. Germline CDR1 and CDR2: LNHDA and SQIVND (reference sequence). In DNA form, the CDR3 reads TGTGCCAGTAGTACGTACGGGACAGTAGCTAACTATGGCTACACCTTC. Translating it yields CASSTYGTVANYGYTF.

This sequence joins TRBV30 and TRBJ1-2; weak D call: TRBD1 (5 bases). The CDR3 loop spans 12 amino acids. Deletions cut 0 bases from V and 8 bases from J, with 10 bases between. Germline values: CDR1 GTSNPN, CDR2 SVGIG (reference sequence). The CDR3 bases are TGTGCCTGGAGTGTACAGGTCTTCGGCTACACCTTC. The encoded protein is CAWSVQVFGYTF.

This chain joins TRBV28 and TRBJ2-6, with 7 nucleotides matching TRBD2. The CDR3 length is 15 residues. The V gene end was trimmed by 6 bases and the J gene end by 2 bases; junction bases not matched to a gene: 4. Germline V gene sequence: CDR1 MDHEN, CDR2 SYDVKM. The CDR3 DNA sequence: TGTGCCAGCAGCCGGACTAGTCCTGGGGCCAACGTCCTGACTTTC. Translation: CASSRTSPGANVLTF. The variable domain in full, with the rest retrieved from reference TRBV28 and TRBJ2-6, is DVKVTQSSRYLVKRTGEKVFLECVQDMDHENMFWYRQDPGLGLRLIYFSYDVKMKEKGDIPEGYSVSREKKERFSLILESASTNQTSMYLCASSRTSPGANVLTFGAGSRLTVL.

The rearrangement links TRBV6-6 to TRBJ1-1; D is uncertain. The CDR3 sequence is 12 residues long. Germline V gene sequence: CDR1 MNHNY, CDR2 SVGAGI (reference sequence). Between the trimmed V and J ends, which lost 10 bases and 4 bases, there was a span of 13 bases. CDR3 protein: CATGFWSTEAFF. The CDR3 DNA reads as TGTGCCACTGGGTTCTGGAGCACTGAAGCTTTCTTT.

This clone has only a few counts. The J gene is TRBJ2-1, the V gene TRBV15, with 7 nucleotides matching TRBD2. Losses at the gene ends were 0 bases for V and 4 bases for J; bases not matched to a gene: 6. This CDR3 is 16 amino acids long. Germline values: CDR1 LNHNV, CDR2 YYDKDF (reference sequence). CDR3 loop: CATSRDLTSAYNEQFF. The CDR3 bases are TGTGCCACCAGCAGAGATCTTACTAGCGCGTACAATGAGCAGTTCTTC. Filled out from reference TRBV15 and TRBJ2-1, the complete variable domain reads DAMVIQNPRYQVTQFGKPVTLSCSQTLNHNVMYWYQQKSSQAPKLLFHYYDKDFNNEADTPDNFQSRRPNTSFCFLDIRSPGLGDTAMYLCATSRDLTSAYNEQFFGPGTRLTVL.

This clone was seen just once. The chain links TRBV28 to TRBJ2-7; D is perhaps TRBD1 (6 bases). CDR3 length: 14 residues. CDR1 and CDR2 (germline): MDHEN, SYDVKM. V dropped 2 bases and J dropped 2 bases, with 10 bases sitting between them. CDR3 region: CASSLMTGTYEQYF. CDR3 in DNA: TGTGCCAGCAGTTTAATGACAGGAACCTACGAGCAGTACTTC. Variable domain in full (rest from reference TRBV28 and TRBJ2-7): DVKVTQSSRYLVKRTGEKVFLECVQDMDHENMFWYRQDPGLGLRLIYFSYDVKMKEKGDIPEGYSVSREKKERFSLILESASTNQTSMYLCASSLMTGTYEQYFGPGTRLTVT.

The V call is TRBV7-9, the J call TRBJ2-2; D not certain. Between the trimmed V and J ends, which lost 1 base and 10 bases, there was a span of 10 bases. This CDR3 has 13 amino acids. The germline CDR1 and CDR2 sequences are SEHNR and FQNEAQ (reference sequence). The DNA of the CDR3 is TGTGCCAGCAGCTTAGTCGCGCAGGTGGAGCTGTTTTTT. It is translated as CASSLVAQVELFF.

The CDR3 nucleotides are TGTGCCAGCTCTCAACAGGGTAAGTCCCAGCATTTT. Amino acid sequence: CASSQQGKSQHF. The V and J genes are TRBV18 and TRBJ1-5; a possible D gene is TRBD1 (6 bases). The germline V and J ends were trimmed by 6 bases and 11 bases, with 14 bases remaining between them. The CDR3 sequence is 12 residues long. The germline V gene has CDR1 KGHSH and CDR2 LQKENI.